This TCR beta chain was documented in a study of Ad26.COV2.S vaccination and SARS-CoV-2 variants. V was pared by 9 bases and J by 3 bases, with 9 bases between. The CDR3 extends over 11 amino acids. Germline CDR1 ENHRY, CDR2 SYGVKD. The table came from immunoSEQ multiplex PCR; TCRdb's copy has only in-frame clones and leaves some out. The data show some 300,000 clones, just over 85% seen once. The treatment denotes: 15 to 20 received Ad26.COV2.S at low or high dose, single or two shots; roughly five received placebo; per-sample allocation not given. Day 63 following the first vaccine or placebo injection was when the samples were taken.

Sample: peripheral blood, taken in a trial of Ad26.COV2.S vaccine versus placebo. The chain has TRBV10-3 and TRBJ2-7; D is undetermined. The sequence was obtained from a person aged 18-60 years who received the Ad26.COV2.S COVID-19 vaccine or a placebo. The chain's CDR3 is CAIKDGYEQYF. As DNA, the CDR3 is TGTGCCATTAAGGACGGCTACGAGCAGTACTTC.